These 8 T cell receptor beta chains were sequenced from one sample in a study of PD-1 blockade in mismatch repair-deficient tumors. Method: immunoSEQ multiplex PCR; TCRdb's copy keeps in-frame clones and lacks some. This sample has about 100,000 clones, with 82% found just once. The sequenced sample was peripheral blood, obtained roughly 35 weeks after starting pembrolizumab. The source is an adult with mismatch repair-deficient cancer.

This rearrangement joins TRBV7-9 to TRBJ2-1; D may correspond to TRBD1 or TRBD2 (5 bases each). The germline V gene encodes CDR1 SEHNR and CDR2 FQNEAQ (reference sequence). The length of the CDR3 is 12 residues. V was trimmed by 5 bases and J by 10 bases, leaving 12 bases between them. The CDR3 is CASSTGPEEQFF. DNA of the CDR3: TGTGCCAGCAGCACGGGACCCGAGGAGCAGTTCTTC.

Details on this clone: At the DNA level, this CDR3 is encoded by other sequences in the same sample as well. V and J are TRBV27 and TRBJ1-1; D gene unclear. The CDR3 length is 13 residues. From germline, CDR1 is MNHEY and CDR2 SMNVEV (reference sequence). V lost 3 bases and J lost 4, with 9 bases in between. The chain's CDR3 is CASSFGSGTEAFF. The CDR3 bases are TGTGCCAGCAGTTTTGGGTCAGGCACTGAAGCTTTCTTT.

The chain uses TRBV4-1 and TRBJ1-1; TRBD1 aligns across 8 bases. Germline V gene lookup returns CDR1 MGHRA and CDR2 YSYEKL. The CDR3 covers 15 residues. The junction had 2 bases not matched to a gene; V was cut back by 2 bases and J by 0 bases. In DNA form, the CDR3 reads TGCGCCAGCAGCCAACAGGACAGGGTGAACACTGAAGCTTTCTTT. The encoded protein is CASSQQDRVNTEAFF.

This chain uses TRBV2 with TRBJ1-1, with 8 positions matching TRBD1. The CDR3 covers 13 residues. V gave up 4 bases and J gave up 10 bases; unmatched junction bases: 8. Germline assignment: CDR1 SNHLY and CDR2 FYNNEI. In nucleotides, the CDR3 is TGTGCCAGCAGTGGACAGGGGCCGCGAGGAGCTTTCTTT. Translation gives CASSGQGPRGAFF.

This chain connects TRBV7-3 to TRBJ2-1; 11 bases map to TRBD2. The CDR3 sequence is 16 residues long. The ends lost 1 base at V and 9 bases at J; junction bases unmatched: 8. Germline CDR1 is SGHTA and CDR2 is FQGTGA. The CDR3 here is CASSLRGTSGVSEQFF. CDR3 in DNA: TGTGCCAGCAGCTTAAGAGGGACTAGCGGTGTCAGTGAGCAGTTCTTC. Full variable domain (rest looked up from reference TRBV7-3 and TRBJ2-1): GAGVSQTPSNKVTEKGKYVELRCDPISGHTALYWYRQSLGQGPEFLIYFQGTGAADDSGLPNDRFFAVRPEGSVSTLKIQRTERGDSAVYLCASSLRGTSGVSEQFFGPGTRLTVL.

This chain uses TRBV4-1 with TRBJ2-1; TRBD2 matches at 13 bases. This CDR3 is 17 amino acids long. The J segment lost 7 bases and the V segment lost 1 base, leaving 7 bases of the junction unmatched. Germline V gives CDR1 MGHRA, CDR2 YSYEKL. The DNA for the CDR3 is TGCGCCAGCAGCCAAGTAATACTAGCGGGAGGGGGGAATGAGCAGTTCTTC. Translating it yields CASSQVILAGGGNEQFF.

The chain combines TRBV30 with TRBJ1-1; D ambiguous. Trimming removed 4 bases at V and 1 base at J, with 10 bases between. The V gene's germline CDR1 is GTSNPN and CDR2 SVGIG (reference sequence). The CDR3 extends over 13 amino acids. The CDR3 DNA reads TGTGCCTGGACCAAGACACCGAACACTGAAGCTTTCTTT. Its translation is CAWTKTPNTEAFF.

This clone was recorded a few times. The rearrangement uses TRBV7-2 and TRBJ1-5; D is ambiguous. Germline V gene lookup returns CDR1 SGHTA and CDR2 FQGNSA. Trimming pared 1 base from V and 1 base from J, leaving 14 bases between. The CDR3 loop spans 17 amino acids. The CDR3 nucleotides are TGTGCCAGCAGCTTAGTACATGACTGGATGAGCAATCAGCCCCAGCATTTT. Protein product: CASSLVHDWMSNQPQHF.